These 25 T cell receptor beta chains share one sample of origin, sequenced in a study of blood T cell repertoires in COVID-19. The assay was immunoSEQ multiplex PCR, and TCRdb's table has in-frame clones only and misses some. The table shows tens of thousands of clones, with 80% to 90% occurring only once. The material sequenced was peripheral blood. The receptors come from a woman aged 60 to 75 with acute or convalescent COVID-19.

The V gene is TRBV24-1, the J gene TRBJ2-1, with D uncertain. Trimming cost V 1 base and J 4 bases, with 7 bases left between them. CDR1 KGHDR and CDR2 SFDVKD come from the germline V gene. The length of the CDR3 is 14 residues. The DNA for the CDR3 is TGTGCCACCAGTGATTTTCCCGGTTACAATGAGCAGTTCTTC. It specifies CATSDFPGYNEQFF.

The chain carries TRBV19 and TRBJ2-4; D remains ambiguous. Trimming cost V 5 bases and J 3 bases, with 14 bases left between them. Looked up from germline, CDR1 is LNHDA and CDR2 is SQIVND (reference sequence). The CDR3 totals 15 residues. This CDR3 is CASSLSATIKNIQYF. CDR3 bases: TGTGCCAGTAGTTTAAGCGCCACTATCAAAAACATTCAGTACTTC. The full variable domain, its missing parts supplied by reference TRBV19 and TRBJ2-4, is DGGITQSPKYLFRKEGQNVTLSCEQNLNHDAMYWYRQDPGQGLRLIYYSQIVNDFQKGDIAEGYSVSREKKESFPLTVTSAQKNPTAFYLCASSLSATIKNIQYFGAGTRLSVL.

The gene calls are TRBV2 and TRBJ1-6, with 9 bases matching TRBD1. Germline V CDR1 and CDR2: SNHLY, FYNNEI. CDR3 length: 15 residues. Trimming cost V 7 bases and J 6 bases; bases outside gene matches: 7. In DNA, the CDR3 is TGTGCCAGCACTCTCAGGACAGGGGCTAATTCACCCCTCCACTTT. This codes for CASTLRTGANSPLHF.

The rearrangement joins TRBV9 to TRBJ2-2; D unclear. The CDR3 contains 14 residues. The V gene lost 2 bases and the J gene lost 6 bases, with 11 bases spanning the gap. Looked up from germline, CDR1 is SGDLS and CDR2 is YYNGEE. Here the CDR3 reads CASSVPVRAGELFF. The CDR3, as DNA: TGTGCCAGCAGCGTTCCAGTTCGGGCCGGGGAGCTGTTTTTT.

The sample holds one count of this clone. The genes are TRBV29-1 and TRBJ1-1; D might be TRBD1 (6 bases). The V gene's germline CDR1 is SQVTM and CDR2 ANQGSEA. Trimming left V 6 bases short and J 4 bases short, with 12 bases between. This CDR3 has 12 residues. CDR3 sequence: CSVTAGATEAFF. CDR3 in DNA: TGCAGCGTCACGGCAGGGGCCACTGAAGCTTTCTTT.

V usage is TRBV28 and J usage is TRBJ2-3, with D perhaps matching TRBD1 (5 bases). The germline V gene has CDR1 MDHEN and CDR2 SYDVKM. Trimming pared 2 bases from V and 5 bases from J, leaving 14 bases between. The CDR3 is made up of 15 amino acids. The CDR3 DNA reads as TGTGCCAGCAGTTTAGAAGGCAGGGTCTTAGATACGCAGTATTTT. Protein: CASSLEGRVLDTQYF.

This clone was counted a single time. This chain links TRBV5-6 with TRBJ1-1; the D is unclear. CDR3 length: 12 residues. CDR1 is SGHDT and CDR2 is YYEEEE in the germline V gene. Trimming removed 2 bases from V and 4 bases from J, with 6 bases in between. The CDR3, as DNA: TGTGCCAGCAGCTTACGAGGCACTGAAGCTTTCTTT. It encodes CASSLRGTEAFF.

The V and J genes are TRBV29-1 and TRBJ2-1; D might be TRBD1 (7 bases). V lost 4 bases to trimming and J lost 4 bases, with 23 bases between them. Germline-derived CDR1 and CDR2 are SQVTM and ANQGSEA. The CDR3 runs 17 residues. In DNA form, the CDR3 reads TGCAGCGTTGTAGGGGCCAGGAGGGGGCGGGATTACAATGAGCAGTTCTTC. Encoded protein: CSVVGARRGRDYNEQFF.

The chain couples TRBV5-1 to TRBJ1-2; D is ambiguous. V lost 2 bases, J lost 8 bases, and 13 bases lay in between. This CDR3 has 13 amino acids. CDR1 is SGHRS and CDR2 is YFSETQ in the germline V gene. DNA for the CDR3: TGCGCCAGCAGCTTCCCAGGCTCGAGAGGCTACACCTTC. Translated: CASSFPGSRGYTF. Full variable domain (rest looked up from reference TRBV5-1 and TRBJ1-2): KAGVTQTPRYLIKTRGQQVTLSCSPISGHRSVSWYQQTPGQGLQFLFEYFSETQRNKGNFPGRFSGRQFSNSRSEMNVSTLELGDSALYLCASSFPGSRGYTFGSGTRLTVV.

The chain has TRBV12-3 or TRBV12-4 and TRBJ1-2; D remains unclear. The CDR3 consists of 12 residues. V gave up 3 bases and J gave up 4 bases, with 6 bases separating them. The chain's CDR3 is CASSFSLYGYTF. The DNA of the CDR3 is TGTGCCAGCAGTTTTTCCCTCTATGGCTACACCTTC.

This rearrangement joins TRBV28 to TRBJ1-5; D is uncertain. The CDR3 length is 12 residues. The ends were cut back, 7 bases at V and 1 base at J, with 5 bases in the middle. Germline V gene lookup returns CDR1 MDHEN and CDR2 SYDVKM. CDR3 region: CASKESNQPQHF. The CDR3 region has the DNA TGTGCCAGCAAGGAGAGCAATCAGCCCCAGCATTTT.

The chain links TRBV7-8 to TRBJ1-1; D uncertain. Deletions cut 6 bases from V and 2 bases from J, with 7 bases between. There are 12 residues in the CDR3. Germline CDR1 is SGHVS and CDR2 is FQNEAQ. CDR3 sequence (DNA): TGTGCCAGCAGACTGATAAACACTGAAGCTTTCTTT. This gives the protein CASRLINTEAFF.

The chain carries TRBV24-1 and TRBJ2-2; 8 bases map to TRBD2. CDR1 KGHDR and CDR2 SFDVKD come from the germline V gene. Trimming removed 1 base from V and 2 bases from J; junction bases left unmatched: 5. The CDR3 spans 17 residues. The CDR3 is CATSDFGSGGNTGELFF. As DNA, the CDR3 is TGTGCCACCAGTGATTTTGGGAGCGGGGGCAACACCGGGGAGCTGTTTTTT.

The chain carries TRBV10-3 and TRBJ1-2, with TRBD1 as a possible D gene (6 bases). The CDR3 runs to 15 residues. Germline-derived CDR1 and CDR2 are ENHRY and SYGVKD. V lost 0 bases, J lost 5 bases, and 13 bases lay in between. The CDR3 DNA is TGTGCCATCAGTGAGTCAACAGGGATCGGATATGGCTACACCTTC. This codes for CAISESTGIGYGYTF.

The gene calls are TRBV3-1 (or the pseudogene TRBV3-2) and TRBJ1-6, with D tentatively TRBD1 (6 bases). Trimming removed 1 base from V and 10 bases from J, with 14 bases in between. Germline assignment: CDR1 LGHDT and CDR2 YNNKEL (reference sequence). The CDR3 consists of 15 residues. The CDR3 DNA is TGTGCCAGCAGCCAAGGAACAGGGAAAGGCTCACCCCTCCACTTT. Translated: CASSQGTGKGSPLHF.

Only a few counts were recorded for this clone. The chain couples TRBV5-1 to TRBJ2-7; the D is unclear. The CDR3 has 14 residues. CDR1 is SGHRS and CDR2 is YFSETQ in the germline V gene. With 0 bases removed from V and 3 bases from J, the gap between germline ends came to 10 bases. The CDR3 region has the DNA TGCGCCAGCAGCTTGGGCGGTTCCCTCTACGAGCAGTACTTC. Amino acids: CASSLGGSLYEQYF.

This clone was detected only once. The gene calls are TRBV27 and TRBJ2-7, with D possibly matching TRBD2 (5 bases). In germline, CDR1 is MNHEY, CDR2 SMNVEV (reference sequence). V was trimmed by 5 bases and J by 2 bases, leaving 16 bases between them. The CDR3 totals 15 residues. The CDR3 loop is CASSPSRMDAYEQYF. As DNA, the CDR3 is TGTGCCAGCAGTCCTAGCAGGATGGACGCCTACGAGCAGTACTTC.

V gene TRBV10-1 combines with J gene TRBJ2-5; 7 bases fit TRBD1. CDR1 and CDR2 from the germline V gene are WNHNN and SYGVQD (reference sequence). V shed 6 bases and J 4 bases; nucleotides not matched to a gene: 11. This CDR3 region has 15 residues. The CDR3 protein is CASRGRDSRRETQYF. CDR3 in DNA: TGCGCCAGCAGAGGCCGGGACAGCCGACGAGAGACCCAGTACTTC.

V and J are TRBV14 and TRBJ2-1, with 7 positions matching TRBD1. V lost 1 base to trimming and J lost 4 bases; unmatched junction nucleotides: 10. Germline CDR1 is SGHDN and CDR2 is FVKESK. This CDR3 contains 17 residues. The CDR3 loop is CASSQVLRGPQYNEQFF. In nucleotides, the CDR3 is TGTGCCAGCAGCCAAGTTCTAAGGGGGCCCCAGTACAATGAGCAGTTCTTC. Filled out from reference TRBV14 and TRBJ2-1, the complete variable domain reads EAGVTQFPSHSVIEKGQTVTLRCDPISGHDNLYWYRRVMGKEIKFLLHFVKESKQDESGMPNNRFLAERTGGTYSTLKVQPAELEDSGVYFCASSQVLRGPQYNEQFFGPGTRLTVL.

V usage is TRBV28 and J usage is TRBJ2-7; D possibly corresponds to TRBD1 (6 bases). There are 14 residues in the CDR3. CDR1 and CDR2 from the germline V gene are MDHEN and SYDVKM. Trimming took 6 bases from V and 6 from J, leaving 18 bases between them. The CDR3 DNA reads TGTGCCAGCAGCCTGGGGGACATCGGAGCCGAGCAGTACTTC. It codes for CASSLGDIGAEQYF.

This chain joins TRBV10-3 and TRBJ1-1; D is possibly TRBD1 (5 bases). Germline V gives CDR1 ENHRY, CDR2 SYGVKD. The length of the CDR3 is 17 residues. V was trimmed by 0 bases and J by 3 bases, leaving 17 bases between them. CDR3 coding DNA: TGTGCCATCAGTGAGTCCGTTGGGATAGGGGAACACACTGAAGCTTTCTTT. It translates to CAISESVGIGEHTEAFF.

This clone appeared a single time. For the CDR3, the DNA is TGTGCCAGCAGTCCCCCCGGGACAGTAAACACTGAAGCTTTCTTT. This translates into CASSPPGTVNTEAFF. This chain connects TRBV28 to TRBJ1-1; TRBD1 matches at 7 bases. In germline, CDR1 is MDHEN, CDR2 SYDVKM. CDR3 length: 15 residues. J lost 2 bases, V lost 5 bases, and 8 bases had no gene match.

The rearrangement joins TRBV10-3 to TRBJ1-4, with D tentatively TRBD1 (5 bases). From germline, CDR1 is ENHRY and CDR2 SYGVKD. The CDR3 is 11 residues long. V lost 7 bases, J lost 8 bases, and 8 bases lay in between. The CDR3 region is CAINRGEKLFF. Here the CDR3 DNA reads TGTGCCATCAATCGGGGGGAAAAACTGTTTTTT.

This clone was observed a single time. The rearrangement joins TRBV13 to TRBJ2-2, with D unclear. This CDR3 is 12 amino acids long. Looked up from germline, CDR1 is PRHDT and CDR2 is FYEKMQ (reference sequence). V was trimmed by 3 bases and J by 5 bases, leaving 4 bases between them. In DNA form, the CDR3 reads TGTGCCAGCAGCTTCCCGACCGGGGAGCTGTTTTTT. Its protein product is CASSFPTGELFF.

V usage is TRBV5-1 and J usage is TRBJ1-1; 9 bases line up with TRBD1. Germline-derived CDR1 and CDR2 are SGHRS and YFSETQ. The V gene end was trimmed by 6 bases and the J gene end by 5 bases; junction bases not matched to a gene: 8. The CDR3 sequence is 14 residues long. The CDR3 region is CASIPPGTGTEAFF. In nucleotides, the CDR3 is TGCGCCAGCATCCCTCCCGGGACAGGGACTGAAGCTTTCTTT. Based on the CDR3 plus reference TRBV5-1 and TRBJ1-1, the full variable domain is KAGVTQTPRYLIKTRGQQVTLSCSPISGHRSVSWYQQTPGQGLQFLFEYFSETQRNKGNFPGRFSGRQFSNSRSEMNVSTLELGDSALYLCASIPPGTGTEAFFGQGTRLTVV.